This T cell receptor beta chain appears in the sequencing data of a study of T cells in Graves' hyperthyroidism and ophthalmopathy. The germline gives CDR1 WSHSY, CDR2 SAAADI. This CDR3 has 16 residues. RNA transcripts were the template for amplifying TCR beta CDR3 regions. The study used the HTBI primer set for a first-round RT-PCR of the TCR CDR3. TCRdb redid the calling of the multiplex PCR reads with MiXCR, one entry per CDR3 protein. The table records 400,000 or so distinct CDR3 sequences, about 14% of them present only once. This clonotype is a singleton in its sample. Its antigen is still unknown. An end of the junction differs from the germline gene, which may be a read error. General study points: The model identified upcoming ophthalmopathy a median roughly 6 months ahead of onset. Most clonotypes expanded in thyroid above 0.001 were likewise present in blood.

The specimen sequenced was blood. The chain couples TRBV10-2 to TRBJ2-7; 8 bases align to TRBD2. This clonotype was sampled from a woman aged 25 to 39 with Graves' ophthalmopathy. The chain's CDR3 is CASGESGGWGSYEQYF. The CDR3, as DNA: TGCGCCAGCGGTGAGTCGGGAGGGTGGGGCTCCTACGAGCAGTACTTC.